The 29 T cell receptor beta chains in this list originate from one sample, sequenced in a study of T-cell memory formation after mild COVID-19. One entry per CDR3 protein, called by TCRdb with MiXCR from the 5' RACE reads. The sample includes about 310,000 distinct CDR3 sequences, less than 20% of them seen just once. The sample was PBMCs or a T cell subset sorted from them (not recorded which). The source is a man between 18 and 29 years old who had mild COVID-19 (a few samples of this study predate the infection). Cell type and time point are not known.

A single count supports this clonotype. The chain carries TRBV20-1 and TRBJ1-2, with TRBD1 matching 7 bases. Germline lookup yields CDR1 DFQATT and CDR2 SNEGSKA (reference sequence). The V segment lost 3 bases and the J segment 5 bases; nucleotides outside the gene matches: 6. The CDR3 consists of 13 residues. The CDR3 DNA reads as TGCAGTGCTAGGGTCGACAGGGATTATGGCTACACCTTC. Its translation: CSARVDRDYGYTF.

This clonotype has only a few counts. The genes are TRBV12-3 or TRBV12-4 and TRBJ1-4; 7 bases line up with TRBD1. The CDR3 runs 13 residues. The trim removed 10 bases at V and 8 bases at J, leaving 10 bases unmatched. CDR3 region: CAIRSGTVEKLFF. In nucleotides, the CDR3 is TGTGCCATCAGATCCGGGACAGTGGAAAAACTGTTTTTT.

This clonotype has only a few counts. The V call is TRBV29-1, the J call TRBJ2-5; possible D gene TRBD1, 5 bases. The CDR3 runs 12 residues. Trimming stripped 5 bases from V and 2 bases from J, with 9 bases between. Germline-derived CDR1 and CDR2 are SQVTM and ANQGSEA. The CDR3 bases are TGCAGCGTTCAGGGCACTCAAGAGACCCAGTACTTC. Its protein product is CSVQGTQETQYF. Drawing the rest from reference TRBV29-1 and TRBJ2-5, the complete variable domain is SAVISQKPSRDICQRGTSLTIQCQVDSQVTMMFWYRQQPGQSLTLIATANQGSEATYESGFVIDKFPISRPNLTFSTLTVSNMSPEDSSIYLCSVQGTQETQYFGPGTRLLVL.

This clonotype appeared a few times. This chain uses TRBV5-1 with TRBJ1-1; D is uncertain. Trimming stripped 1 base from V and 1 base from J, with 8 bases between. The germline V gene encodes CDR1 SGHRS and CDR2 YFSETQ. This CDR3 spans 14 amino acids. The CDR3 here is CASSLNGANTEAFF. The CDR3 coding sequence is TGCGCCAGCAGCTTGAACGGTGCGAACACTGAAGCTTTCTTT.

This clonotype occurred many times. This chain joins TRBV20-1 and TRBJ1-1, with TRBD1 identical over 7 bases. Germline V gene sequence: CDR1 DFQATT, CDR2 SNEGSKA (reference sequence). This CDR3 spans 13 amino acids. The J segment lost 3 bases and the V segment lost 0 bases, leaving 1 base of the junction unmatched. The CDR3 nucleotides are TGCAGTGCTAGAGAGCAGGGGGACACTGAAGCTTTCTTT. Its protein product is CSAREQGDTEAFF.

This chain links TRBV9 with TRBJ2-3; 12 bases line up with TRBD2. With 0 bases clipped from V and 5 bases from J, the junction kept 7 bases outside the gene matches. The CDR3 spans 17 residues. Germline CDR1 reads SGDLS; CDR2 reads YYNGEE. The CDR3 is CASSVVASGGAGDTQYF. For the CDR3, the DNA is TGTGCCAGCAGCGTAGTGGCTAGCGGGGGGGCTGGAGATACGCAGTATTTT.

This clonotype was found a few times. The chain joins TRBV5-1 to TRBJ2-3, with TRBD2 matching 7 bases. The CDR3 is made up of 16 amino acids. The J segment lost 1 base and the V segment lost 3 bases, leaving 8 bases of the junction unmatched. Germline assignment: CDR1 SGHRS and CDR2 YFSETQ. DNA for the CDR3: TGCGCCAGCAGCTCCACAATGAGCGGGGGCACAGATACGCAGTATTTT. Translation: CASSSTMSGGTDTQYF.

This sequence joins TRBV18 and TRBJ1-1; no clear D. Germline V gives CDR1 KGHSH, CDR2 LQKENI. The CDR3 loop spans 12 amino acids. V was pared by 6 bases and J by 4 bases, with 9 bases between. CDR3 residues: CASSPDVTEAFF. In DNA form, the CDR3 reads TGTGCCAGCTCGCCGGACGTCACTGAAGCTTTCTTT.

This clonotype was seen a few times. The chain uses TRBV5-5 and TRBJ2-5; 9 bases are shared with TRBD2. The CDR3 sequence is 17 residues long. V gave up 4 bases and J gave up 3 bases; unmatched junction bases: 13. The germline V gene encodes CDR1 SGHKS and CDR2 YYEKEE (reference sequence). CDR3 sequence reads: CASSLLWSSGEKETQYF. In nucleotides, the CDR3 is TGTGCCAGCAGCCTCCTCTGGTCTAGCGGGGAGAAAGAGACCCAGTACTTC.

This clonotype was counted only a few times. The chain carries TRBV7-2 and TRBJ1-5, with 8 bases aligning to TRBD1. The CDR3 runs 17 residues. V lost 0 bases, J lost 2 bases, and 6 bases stayed unmatched. In germline, CDR1 is SGHTA, CDR2 FQGNSA. CDR3 sequence (DNA): TGTGCCAGCAGCTTAGCTCCAGGGGGCTCGGGCAATCAGCCCCAGCATTTT. It yields the protein CASSLAPGGSGNQPQHF.

The chain combines TRBV12-3 or TRBV12-4 with TRBJ2-3, with 7 bases aligning to TRBD2. The trim removed 9 bases at V and 4 bases at J, leaving 22 bases unmatched. This CDR3 spans 18 amino acids. The DNA of the CDR3 is TGTGCCAGAAGCCCCCGGCCCCATAGCGGGTTCAGGGCAGATACGCAGTATTTT. This gives the protein CARSPRPHSGFRADTQYF.

The V call is TRBV7-9, the J call TRBJ2-3, with 10 nucleotides matching TRBD2. The V segment lost 2 bases and the J segment 0 bases; nucleotides outside the gene matches: 11. CDR1 and CDR2 (germline): SEHNR, FQNEAQ (reference sequence). The CDR3 runs to 19 residues. The CDR3 DNA reads TGTGCCAGCAGCTTAATTACGGCTAGCGGGGGCTCTAGCACAGATACGCAGTATTTT. It specifies CASSLITASGGSSTDTQYF.

This clonotype came up a few times. DNA for the CDR3: TGTGCCAGCAGCTTATTGAACAGTAACACTGAAGCTTTCTTT. It specifies CASSLLNSNTEAFF. J is TRBJ1-1 and V is TRBV7-2, with D hard to call. CDR1 and CDR2 from the germline V gene are SGHTA and FQGNSA. The CDR3 totals 14 residues. V lost 2 bases, J lost 2 bases, and 9 bases lay in between.

This chain joins TRBV6-2 or TRBV6-3 and TRBJ2-2, with 8 bases matching TRBD2. Germline V gives CDR1 MNHEY, CDR2 SVGEGT. The ends lost 10 bases at V and 5 bases at J; junction bases unmatched: 9. The CDR3 loop spans 14 amino acids. CDR3: CATGTGGQTGELFF. In DNA form, the CDR3 reads TGTGCCACAGGCACGGGAGGGCAGACCGGGGAGCTGTTTTTT.

The chain has TRBV18 and TRBJ1-1; unclear D gene. This CDR3 is 15 amino acids long. Germline assignment: CDR1 KGHSH and CDR2 LQKENI. V lost 1 base to trimming and J lost 6 bases, with 15 bases between them. The CDR3 DNA sequence: TGTGCCAGCTCACCACAAACTACGGGCCGCGCTGAAGCTTTCTTT. Protein product: CASSPQTTGRAEAFF. The whole variable domain, filled in from reference TRBV18 and TRBJ1-1, reads NAGVMQNPRHLVRRRGQEARLRCSPMKGHSHVYWYRQLPEEGLKFMVYLQKENIIDESGMPKERFSAEFPKEGPSILRIQQVVRGDSAAYFCASSPQTTGRAEAFFGQGTRLTVV.

Of note for this clonotype: Here the CDR3 omits its conserved ending phenylalanine or tryptophan, so a read error is the likely source. It is unclear where the CDR3 begins or ends on the DNA, so no DNA is shown, and the CDR3 is as TCRdb lists it. The chain uses TRBV11-3 and TRBJ2-1. CDR1 is SGHNT, CDR2 YENEEA, per germline. The length of the CDR3 is 8 amino acids, counting both ends. CDR3 residues: CASSLRVI.

This clonotype was seen many times. This sequence joins TRBV12-3 or TRBV12-4 and TRBJ2-4; 11 nucleotides align to TRBD1. After removal of 7 bases from V and 7 bases from J, the junction contained 3 bases not matched to a gene. The CDR3 runs to 13 residues. CDR3 region: CASTGDRGNIQYF. In DNA form, the CDR3 reads TGTGCCAGCACCGGGGACAGGGGGAACATTCAGTACTTC.

A few counts support this clonotype. The chain has TRBV9 and TRBJ2-3, with 8 nucleotides matching TRBD2. The CDR3 length is 15 residues. Trimming at V came to 4 bases and at J to 3 bases, leaving 7 bases not matched to a gene. The germline CDR1 and CDR2 sequences are SGDLS and YYNGEE. The chain's CDR3 is CASSPLVAGTDTQYF. The CDR3 DNA sequence: TGTGCCAGCAGCCCCCTAGTAGCGGGGACAGATACGCAGTATTTT.

This clonotype was observed a handful of times. The rearrangement uses TRBV15 and TRBJ1-1; D perhaps matches TRBD1 (5 bases). Germline V CDR1 and CDR2: LNHNV, YYDKDF (reference sequence). V was trimmed by 5 bases and J by 11 bases, leaving 15 bases between them. The CDR3 is 12 residues long. The CDR3 is CATSWGKDAAFF. In DNA, the CDR3 is TGTGCCACCAGCTGGGGGAAGGATGCGGCTTTCTTT.

This clonotype showed up just a few times. The chain links TRBV4-3 to TRBJ2-7; 8 bases fit TRBD1. After removal of 1 base from V and 4 bases from J, the junction contained 6 bases not matched to a gene. The CDR3 contains 15 residues. Looked up from germline, CDR1 is LGHNA and CDR2 is YSLEER. CDR3 in amino acids: CASSQGVTGAYEQYF. Written as DNA, the CDR3 is TGCGCCAGCAGCCAAGGGGTGACAGGGGCGTACGAGCAGTACTTC.

This clonotype was seen repeatedly, ten times or more. The CDR3 DNA sequence: TGCGCCAGCAGACAGGGGGCTGTGGAAGATACGCAGTATTTT. This sequence encodes CASRQGAVEDTQYF. The genes are TRBV5-1 and TRBJ2-3; 9 nucleotides agree with TRBD1. V trimming: 5 bases; J trimming: 5 bases; junction bases outside the gene matches: 6. The CDR3 spans 14 residues. Germline V gives CDR1 SGHRS, CDR2 YFSETQ. The full variable domain, in which reference TRBV5-1 and TRBJ2-3 provide the parts outside the CDR3, is KAGVTQTPRYLIKTRGQQVTLSCSPISGHRSVSWYQQTPGQGLQFLFEYFSETQRNKGNFPGRFSGRQFSNSRSEMNVSTLELGDSALYLCASRQGAVEDTQYFGPGTRLTVL.

This clonotype was detected ten times or more. This chain links TRBV5-6 with TRBJ2-3, with D uncertain. V was cut by 2 bases and J by 2 bases, with 9 bases left in between. The germline V gene has CDR1 SGHDT and CDR2 YYEEEE. The CDR3 is 14 residues long. The CDR3 coding sequence is TGTGCCAGCAGCTTAGGCTTTTCCACAGATACGCAGTATTTT. Protein: CASSLGFSTDTQYF.

This clonotype occurred a few times. The chain is built from TRBV5-6 and TRBJ2-7, with 13 bases fitting TRBD2. V lost 0 bases, J lost 4 bases, and 13 bases stayed unmatched. The CDR3 has 19 residues. In germline, CDR1 is SGHDT, CDR2 YYEEEE. The CDR3 DNA reads as TGTGCCAGCAGCTTGGGGGAGGGTGGACTAGCGGGGGTCTCGTACGAGCAGTACGTC. It encodes CASSLGEGGLAGVSYEQYV.

A few counts support this clonotype. The chain carries TRBV5-1 and TRBJ2-5; 8 bases agree with TRBD1. V lost 1 base and J lost 5; bases outside the gene matches: 7. CDR1 is SGHRS, CDR2 YFSETQ, per germline. The CDR3 is 15 residues long. In DNA form, the CDR3 reads TGCGCCAGCAGCTTGCAGGGGGCGATCGGGGAGACCCAGTACTTC. Translated: CASSLQGAIGETQYF.

This chain connects TRBV11-2 to TRBJ2-1, with D tentatively TRBD2 (7 bases). V lost 5 bases, J lost 10 bases, and 21 bases lay in between. The CDR3 is 15 residues long. Germline V gives CDR1 SGHAT, CDR2 FQNNGV. The CDR3 region is CASSRRGGALQEQFF. The CDR3 region has the DNA TGTGCCAGCAGCCGGAGGGGGGGCGCCTTACAAGAGCAGTTCTTC.

This clonotype appeared a few times. CDR3 nucleotide sequence: TGCAGCGTTGTAAGTTGGGCACAAAACTATGGCTACACCTTC. Translation gives CSVVSWAQNYGYTF. V is TRBV29-1 and J is TRBJ1-2; D is ambiguous. The germline CDR1 and CDR2 sequences are SQVTM and ANQGSEA. The CDR3 has 14 residues. Trimming stripped 4 bases from V and 2 bases from J, with 14 bases between. The complete variable domain, with remaining parts taken from reference TRBV29-1 and TRBJ1-2, reads SAVISQKPSRDICQRGTSLTIQCQVDSQVTMMFWYRQQPGQSLTLIATANQGSEATYESGFVIDKFPISRPNLTFSTLTVSNMSPEDSSIYLCSVVSWAQNYGYTFGSGTRLTVV.

The chain links TRBV20-1 to TRBJ1-4; 11 bases fit TRBD1. The germline gives CDR1 DFQATT, CDR2 SNEGSKA (reference sequence). J lost 6 bases, V lost 0 bases, and 9 bases had no gene match. The length of the CDR3 is 17 residues. The CDR3 loop is CSARDRRTGGVYEKLFF. The CDR3 nucleotides are TGCAGTGCTAGAGATAGGAGGACAGGGGGCGTGTATGAAAAACTGTTTTTT.

The genes are TRBV6-1 and TRBJ2-3; D unclear. Trimming removed 3 bases from V and 7 bases from J, with 8 bases in between. The germline gives CDR1 MNHNS, CDR2 SASEGT. The CDR3 loop spans 12 amino acids. CDR3 in amino acids: CASSEQEHTQYF. CDR3 DNA: TGTGCCAGCAGTGAGCAGGAACATACGCAGTATTTT.

The chain employs TRBV7-6 and TRBJ1-4; D not certain. CDR3 length: 14 amino acids. The V gene lost 1 base and the J gene lost 6 bases, with 9 bases spanning the gap. CDR1 is SGHVS, CDR2 FNYEAQ, per germline. For the CDR3, the DNA is TGTGCCAGCAGCTTAGATTTCCGGGATGAAAAACTGTTTTTT. Residues: CASSLDFRDEKLFF.